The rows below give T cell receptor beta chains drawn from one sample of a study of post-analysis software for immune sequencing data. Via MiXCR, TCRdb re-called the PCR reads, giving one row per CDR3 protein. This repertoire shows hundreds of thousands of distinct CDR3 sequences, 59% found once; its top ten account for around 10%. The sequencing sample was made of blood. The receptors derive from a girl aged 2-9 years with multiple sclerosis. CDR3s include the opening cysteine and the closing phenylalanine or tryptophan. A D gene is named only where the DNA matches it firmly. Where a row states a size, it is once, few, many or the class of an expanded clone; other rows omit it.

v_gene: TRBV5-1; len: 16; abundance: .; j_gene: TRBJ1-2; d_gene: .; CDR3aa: CASSFHGGDLVYGYTF; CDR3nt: TGCGCCAGCAGCTTTCACGGGGGCGACCTGGTCTATGGCTACACCTTC
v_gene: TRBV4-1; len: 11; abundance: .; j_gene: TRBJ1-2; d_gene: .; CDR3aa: CASGQGHGYTF; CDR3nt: TGCGCCAGCGGGCAGGGACATGGCTACACCTTC
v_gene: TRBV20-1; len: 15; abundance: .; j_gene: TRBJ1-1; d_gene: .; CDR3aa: CSAISVVRANTEAFF; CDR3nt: TGCAGTGCCATCAGCGTGGTCCGGGCGAACACTGAAGCTTTCTTT
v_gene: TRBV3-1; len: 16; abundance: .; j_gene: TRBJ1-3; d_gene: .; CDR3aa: CASSRRSGNSGNTIYF; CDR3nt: TGTGCCAGCAGCCGAAGGTCGGGAAACTCTGGAAACACCATATATTTT
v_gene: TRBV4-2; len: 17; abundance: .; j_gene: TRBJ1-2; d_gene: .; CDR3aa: CASSQNLAASYNYGYTF; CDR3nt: TGTGCCAGCAGCCAAAACCTCGCGGCCTCCTATAACTATGGCTACACCTTC
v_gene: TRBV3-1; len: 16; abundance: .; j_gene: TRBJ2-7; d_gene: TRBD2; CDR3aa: CASSRAGLATEGEQYF; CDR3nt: TGTGCCAGCAGCCGCGCCGGACTAGCGACCGAGGGGGAGCAGTACTTC
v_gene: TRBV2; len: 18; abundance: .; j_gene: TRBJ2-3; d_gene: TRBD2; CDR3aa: CASSEGFGGGPSTDTQYF; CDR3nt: TGTGCCAGCAGTGAAGGGTTTGGCGGGGGGCCTAGCACAGATACGCAGTATTTT
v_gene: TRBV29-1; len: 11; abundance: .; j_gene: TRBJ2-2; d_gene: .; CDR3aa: CSEATAGELFF; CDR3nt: TGCAGCGAGGCTACTGCCGGGGAGCTGTTTTTT
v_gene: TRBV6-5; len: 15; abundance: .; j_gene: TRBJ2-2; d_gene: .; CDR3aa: CASSYIQGITGELFF; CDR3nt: TGTGCCAGCAGTTACATCCAGGGTATTACCGGGGAGCTGTTTTTT
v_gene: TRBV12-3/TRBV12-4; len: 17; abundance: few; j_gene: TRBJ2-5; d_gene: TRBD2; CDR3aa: CASSGLAGARREETQYF; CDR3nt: TGTGCCAGCAGCGGACTAGCGGGTGCACGGCGGGAAGAGACCCAGTACTTC
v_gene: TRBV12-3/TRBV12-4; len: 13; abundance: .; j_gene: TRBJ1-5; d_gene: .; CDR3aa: CASSPTEGQPQHF; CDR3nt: TGTGCCAGCAGTCCCACGGAGGGTCAGCCCCAGCATTTT
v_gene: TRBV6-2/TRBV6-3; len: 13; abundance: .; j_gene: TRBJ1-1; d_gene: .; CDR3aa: CASTPVRNTEAFF; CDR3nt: TGTGCCAGCACCCCTGTCCGGAACACTGAAGCTTTCTTT
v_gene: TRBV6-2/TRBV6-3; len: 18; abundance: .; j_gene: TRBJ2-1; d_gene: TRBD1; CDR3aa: CASSYPHGQGARINEQFF; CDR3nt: TGTGCCAGCAGTTATCCCCACGGACAGGGGGCGAGAATCAATGAGCAGTTCTTC
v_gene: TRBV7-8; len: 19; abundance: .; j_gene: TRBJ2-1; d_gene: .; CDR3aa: CASTPGGRGPVWSYNEQFF; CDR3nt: TGTGCCAGCACCCCAGGGGGGAGGGGCCCGGTTTGGTCCTACAATGAGCAGTTCTTC
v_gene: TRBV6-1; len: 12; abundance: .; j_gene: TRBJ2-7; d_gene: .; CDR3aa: CASSVSRGEQYF; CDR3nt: TGTGCCAGCAGTGTTAGTAGGGGCGAGCAGTACTTC
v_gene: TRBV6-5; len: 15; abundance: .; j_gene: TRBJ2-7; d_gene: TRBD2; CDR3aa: CASSYTSGNSYEQYF; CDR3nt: TGTGCCAGCAGTTACACTAGCGGGAACTCCTACGAGCAGTACTTC
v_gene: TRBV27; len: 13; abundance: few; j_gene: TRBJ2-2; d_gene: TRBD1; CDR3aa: CASSGQGTGELFF; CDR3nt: TGTGCCAGCAGCGGACAGGGGACCGGGGAGCTGTTTTTT
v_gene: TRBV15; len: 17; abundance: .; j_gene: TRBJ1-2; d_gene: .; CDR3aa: CATSRDILGQGQHGYTF; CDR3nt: TGTGCCACCAGCAGAGATATCCTCGGGCAGGGGCAACATGGCTACACCTTC
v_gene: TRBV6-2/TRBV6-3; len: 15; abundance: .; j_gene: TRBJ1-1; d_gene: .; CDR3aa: CASSHVGPSGTEAFF; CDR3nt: TGTGCCAGCAGTCACGTAGGGCCTTCGGGCACTGAAGCTTTCTTT
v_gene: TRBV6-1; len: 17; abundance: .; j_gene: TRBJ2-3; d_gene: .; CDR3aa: CASSDPRGRKSTDTQYF; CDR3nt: TGTGCCAGCAGTGACCCCCGAGGGAGGAAGAGCACAGATACGCAGTATTTT
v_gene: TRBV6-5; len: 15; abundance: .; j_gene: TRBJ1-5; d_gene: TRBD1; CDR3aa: CASSFQQGSDQPQHF; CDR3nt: TGTGCCAGCAGTTTCCAACAGGGGTCGGATCAGCCCCAGCATTTT
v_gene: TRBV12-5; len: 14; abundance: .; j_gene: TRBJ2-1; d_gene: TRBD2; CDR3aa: CASGLARLADEQFF; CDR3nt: TGTGCTAGTGGTTTGGCTAGACTAGCCGATGAGCAGTTCTTC
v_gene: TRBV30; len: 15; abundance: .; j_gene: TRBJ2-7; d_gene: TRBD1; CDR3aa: CAWSRDRVSSYEQYF; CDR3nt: TGTGCCTGGAGTAGGGACAGGGTGTCGTCCTACGAGCAGTACTTC
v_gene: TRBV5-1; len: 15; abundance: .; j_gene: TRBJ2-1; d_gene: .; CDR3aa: CASSLAGTTANEQFF; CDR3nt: TGCGCCAGCAGCTTGGCAGGGACAACAGCCAATGAGCAGTTCTTC